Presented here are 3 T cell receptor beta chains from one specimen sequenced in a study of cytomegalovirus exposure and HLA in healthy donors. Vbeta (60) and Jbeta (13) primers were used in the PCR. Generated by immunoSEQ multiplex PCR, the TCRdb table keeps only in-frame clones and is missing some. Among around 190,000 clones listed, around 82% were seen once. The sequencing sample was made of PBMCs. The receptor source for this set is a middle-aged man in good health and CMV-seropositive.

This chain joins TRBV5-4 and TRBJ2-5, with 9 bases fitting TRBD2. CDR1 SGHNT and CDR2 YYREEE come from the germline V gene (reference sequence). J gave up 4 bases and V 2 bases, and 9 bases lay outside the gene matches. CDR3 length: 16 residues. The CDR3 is CASSFKREDGRETQYF. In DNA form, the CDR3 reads TGTGCCAGCAGCTTTAAGCGGGAGGATGGGAGAGAGACCCAGTACTTC. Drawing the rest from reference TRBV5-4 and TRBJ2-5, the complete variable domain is ETGVTQSPTHLIKTRGQQVTLRCSSQSGHNTVSWYQQALGQGPQFIFQYYREEENGRGNFPPRFSGLQFPNYSSELNVNALELDDSALYLCASSFKREDGRETQYFGPGTRLLVL.

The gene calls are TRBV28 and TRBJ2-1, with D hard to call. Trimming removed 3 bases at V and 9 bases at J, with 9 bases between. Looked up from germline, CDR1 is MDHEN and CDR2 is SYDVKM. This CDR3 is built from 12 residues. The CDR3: CASSLLGSEQFF. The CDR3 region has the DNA TGTGCCAGCAGTTTGCTAGGAAGTGAGCAGTTCTTC.

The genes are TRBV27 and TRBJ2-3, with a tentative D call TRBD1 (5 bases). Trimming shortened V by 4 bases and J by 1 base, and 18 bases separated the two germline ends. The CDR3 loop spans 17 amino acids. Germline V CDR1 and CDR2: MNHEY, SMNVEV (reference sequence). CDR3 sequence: CASSSLTGVLGTDTQYF. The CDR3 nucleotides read TGTGCCAGCAGTTCCCTAACAGGTGTCCTCGGCACAGATACGCAGTATTTT.